This TCR beta chain came from a study of blood T cell repertoires in COVID-19. As for the study in general: Whether acute or convalescent, the COVID-19 samples came from the United States, Italy and Spain.

Seattle participants joined during active infection and were tracked over time. Generated by immunoSEQ multiplex PCR, the TCRdb table keeps only in-frame clones and is missing some. In the table there are roughly 140,000 clones, approximately 83% of which are singletons. Germline-derived CDR1 and CDR2 are WSHSY and SAAADI. Trimming removed 6 bases from V and 6 bases from J; junction bases left unmatched: 5. CDR3 length: 15 residues. The genes are TRBV10-2 and TRBJ2-3; TRBD2 matches 14 bases. The source of this sequence is a woman aged 55-70 years with COVID-19, enrolled during active disease. Sequencing was carried out using peripheral blood. The CDR3 loop reads CASSATSGGADTQYF. CDR3 sequence (DNA): TGCGCCAGCAGCGCGACTAGCGGGGGGGCGGATACGCAGTATTTT.